The 24 T cell receptor beta chains below come from one sample, sequenced in a study of T cell responses to AZD1222 COVID-19 vaccine. Profiled with immunoSEQ multiplex PCR; TCRdb holds only in-frame clones, not every one. The sample consists of around 150,000 clones, over 75% of them appearing once. The specimen was peripheral blood, collected 28 days after the second AZD1222 dose. The receptor source for this set is an adult who received the AZD1222 COVID-19 vaccine.

The gene calls are TRBV10-3 and TRBJ1-1, with unresolved D. The germline gives CDR1 ENHRY, CDR2 SYGVKD. The V end was cut by 8 bases, the J end by 3 bases, with 10 bases between. The CDR3 has 12 residues. CDR3 sequence: CAIGRTDTEAFF. The CDR3 nucleotides read TGTGCCATCGGACGTACCGACACTGAAGCTTTCTTT.

The chain has TRBV30 and TRBJ1-4; 7 nucleotides match TRBD1. With 2 bases clipped from V and 7 bases from J, the junction kept 10 bases outside the gene matches. The CDR3 sequence is 15 residues long. Germline CDR1 GTSNPN, CDR2 SVGIG (reference sequence). The CDR3, as DNA: TGTGCCTGGAGTCCTATTAGGGGGCAGGGTGAAAAACTGTTTTTT. It yields the protein CAWSPIRGQGEKLFF.

As DNA, the CDR3 is TGTGCCAGCAGTTCGAATACAGGGGCCGCAGCGAATGAAGCTTTCTTT. Translation gives CASSSNTGAAANEAFF. This rearrangement joins TRBV7-6 to TRBJ1-1; TRBD1 matches at 7 bases. Germline-derived CDR1 and CDR2 are SGHVS and FNYEAQ. The CDR3 totals 16 residues. With V trimmed by 6 bases and J by 7 bases, 17 bases remained unmatched.

The V gene is TRBV25-1, the J gene TRBJ1-1; TRBD1 might be the D (6 bases). The CDR3 spans 14 residues. V was shortened by 10 bases and J by 2 bases, with 17 bases between the two germline ends. CDR1 and CDR2 (germline): MGHDK, SYGVNS. The DNA for the CDR3 is TGTGCCACCGGGGGGGGCAGTGGAAACACTGAAGCTTTCTTT. Amino acid sequence: CATGGGSGNTEAFF.

This chain connects TRBV20-1 to TRBJ2-7; D unclear. Trimming stripped 3 bases from V and 6 bases from J, with 9 bases between. The length of the CDR3 is 11 residues. Germline V gene lookup returns CDR1 DFQATT and CDR2 SNEGSKA (reference sequence). In DNA form, the CDR3 reads TGCAGTGCTAGTGATTTTGGCGAGCAGTACTTC. Its protein is CSASDFGEQYF.

V gene TRBV5-4 combines with J gene TRBJ2-7; 11 positions match TRBD2. Germline V gene sequence: CDR1 SGHNT, CDR2 YYREEE (reference sequence). There are 15 residues in the CDR3. V shed 0 bases, J shed 5 bases, and the junction held 4 bases outside the gene matches. The CDR3 here is CASSLASGRMNEQYF. DNA of the CDR3: TGTGCCAGCAGCTTGGCTAGCGGGAGGATGAACGAGCAGTACTTC.

The V and J genes are TRBV10-2 and TRBJ2-3, with a weak D call TRBD2 (6 bases). CDR1 and CDR2 from the germline V gene are WSHSY and SAAADI. CDR3 length: 14 amino acids. Between the trimmed V and J ends, which lost 7 bases and 0 bases, there was a span of 11 bases. The CDR3 is CASKGLGSTDTQYF. CDR3 coding DNA: TGCGCCAGCAAGGGACTTGGAAGCACAGATACGCAGTATTTT.

This CDR3 reads CASSARGPNTEAFF. The CDR3 DNA reads TGTGCCAGCTCCGCGCGGGGACCGAACACTGAAGCTTTCTTT. This chain joins TRBV18 and TRBJ1-1, with D possibly TRBD1 on 5 matching bases. Trimming shortened V by 6 bases and J by 1 base, and 12 bases separated the two germline ends. Germline V gives CDR1 KGHSH, CDR2 LQKENI. The CDR3 is 14 amino acids.

The rearrangement uses TRBV11-2 and TRBJ2-3; 7 bases line up with TRBD1. Per germline, CDR1 SGHAT and CDR2 FQNNGV. V was pared by 3 bases and J by 6 bases, with 6 bases of the junction left unmatched. CDR3 size: 14 residues. In DNA, the CDR3 is TGTGCCAGCAGCTTTGAACAGGGGTTTGATACGCAGTATTTT. Translated: CASSFEQGFDTQYF.

This chain joins TRBV15 and TRBJ2-1; the match to TRBD2 covers 8 bases. Germline lookup yields CDR1 LNHNV and CDR2 YYDKDF (reference sequence). Trimming at V came to 3 bases and at J to 3 bases, leaving 1 base not matched to a gene. This CDR3 is built from 14 residues. The CDR3: CATSRTSDYNEQFF. The CDR3 coding sequence is TGTGCCACCAGCAGGACTAGCGACTACAATGAGCAGTTCTTC.

To note about this clone: The limits of the CDR3 on the DNA are not certain, so only TCRdb's listed CDR3 is given. The V call is TRBV23-1, the J call TRBJ2-7; no DNA check was done on the table's D call, TRBD2. TRBV23-1 is assigned to the ORF class and has an uncertain function. The CDR3 comprises 22 residues, both ends counted. The CDR3 here is CASSPTLCASSPWETYPYEQYF.

CDR3 region: CSARAGTEAFF. In nucleotides, the CDR3 is TGCAGTGCTAGGGCCGGGACTGAAGCTTTCTTT. The rearrangement uses TRBV20-1 and TRBJ1-1; unclear D gene. This CDR3 spans 11 amino acids. From germline, CDR1 is DFQATT and CDR2 SNEGSKA (reference sequence). Trimming shortened V by 3 bases and J by 5 bases, and 7 bases separated the two germline ends.

The chain combines TRBV7-7 with TRBJ1-1, with unresolved D. The V gene's germline CDR1 is SSHAT and CDR2 FNYEAQ (reference sequence). Trimming cost V 9 bases and J 3 bases, with 11 bases left between them. The CDR3 loop spans 12 amino acids. CDR3 residues: CARPREDTEAFF. The CDR3 DNA follows: TGTGCCAGACCTAGGGAGGACACTGAAGCTTTCTTT.

The rearrangement joins TRBV10-2 to TRBJ1-1; a possible D gene is TRBD1 (5 bases). V gave up 4 bases and J gave up 6 bases, with 15 bases separating them. Germline CDR1 and CDR2: WSHSY and SAAADI. There are 14 residues in the CDR3. The chain's CDR3 is CASSGPAGQAEAFF. The DNA for the CDR3 is TGCGCCAGCAGTGGTCCGGCAGGGCAAGCTGAAGCTTTCTTT.

The chain has TRBV7-2 and TRBJ2-7; D is perhaps TRBD2 (6 bases). The CDR3 runs 14 residues. Germline CDR1 is SGHTA and CDR2 is FQGNSA. Trimming shortened V by 5 bases and J by 6 bases, and 17 bases separated the two germline ends. CDR3 in amino acids: CASSEGGGYREQYF. In DNA form, the CDR3 reads TGTGCCAGCAGCGAAGGCGGAGGGTACCGCGAGCAGTACTTC. Full variable domain (missing parts from reference TRBV7-2 and TRBJ2-7): GAGVSQSPSNKVTEKGKDVELRCDPISGHTALYWYRQSLGQGLEFLIYFQGNSAPDKSGLPSDRFSAERTGGSVSTLTIQRTQQEDSAVYLCASSEGGGYREQYFGPGTRLTVT.

The gene calls are TRBV12-5 and TRBJ1-1; D gene uncertain. The germline V gene has CDR1 LGHNT and CDR2 FRNRAP. Trimming stripped 0 bases from V and 6 bases from J, with 14 bases between. This CDR3 has 15 amino acids. The CDR3 is CASGLVLSGTAEAFF. CDR3 in DNA: TGTGCTAGTGGTTTGGTGCTCTCGGGTACGGCTGAAGCTTTCTTT.

CDR3 sequence: CASSQVPSGSYSYEQYF. The CDR3 bases are TGTGCCAGCAGCCAAGTACCCAGCGGGAGTTACTCCTACGAGCAGTACTTC. This chain uses TRBV3-1 (or the pseudogene TRBV3-2) with TRBJ2-7; 8 nucleotides agree with TRBD2. The junction had 8 bases not matched to a gene; V was cut back by 1 base and J by 0 bases. Germline V lookup: CDR1 LGHDT, CDR2 YNNKEL (reference sequence). The CDR3 spans 17 residues.

This clone was observed a few times. This chain joins TRBV7-9 and TRBJ1-1; TRBD1 might be the D (6 bases). V lost 4 bases to trimming and J lost 11 bases, with 11 bases between them. The CDR3 is 11 residues long. From germline, CDR1 is SEHNR and CDR2 FQNEAQ (reference sequence). This CDR3 is CASSYRVLAFF. CDR3 nucleotide sequence: TGTGCCAGCAGCTACAGGGTATTGGCTTTCTTT.

The chain is built from TRBV5-1 and TRBJ2-7; D remains ambiguous. Germline CDR1 SGHRS, CDR2 YFSETQ. The CDR3 runs 13 residues. Between the trimmed V and J ends, which lost 0 bases and 2 bases, there was a span of 6 bases. In nucleotides, the CDR3 is TGCGCCAGCAGCTTGGGCGCCCCCTACGAGCAGTACTTC. Encoded protein: CASSLGAPYEQYF. The full variable domain, rest sourced from reference TRBV5-1 and TRBJ2-7, is KAGVTQTPRYLIKTRGQQVTLSCSPISGHRSVSWYQQTPGQGLQFLFEYFSETQRNKGNFPGRFSGRQFSNSRSEMNVSTLELGDSALYLCASSLGAPYEQYFGPGTRLTVT.

V is TRBV6-5 and J is TRBJ1-1, with D maybe TRBD1 (5 bases). The V gene lost 2 bases and the J gene lost 0 bases, with 7 bases spanning the gap. Germline CDR1 reads MNHEY; CDR2 reads SVGAGI. The CDR3 runs to 14 residues. CDR3 residues: CASSYMGVNTEAFF. The CDR3 DNA sequence: TGTGCCAGCAGTTACATGGGGGTGAACACTGAAGCTTTCTTT.

This clone has only one observation. The rearrangement links TRBV6-5 to TRBJ1-6, with TRBD1 as a possible D gene (5 bases). Germline CDR1 reads MNHEY; CDR2 reads SVGAGI. The CDR3 consists of 15 residues. Trimming took off 6 bases at V and 8 bases at J, with 17 bases between the two ends. The CDR3 spells CASSPSWKGDSPLHF. The CDR3 nucleotides are TGTGCCAGCAGCCCCTCTTGGAAAGGGGATTCACCCCTCCACTTT.

V gene TRBV6-5 combines with J gene TRBJ2-7, with TRBD1 as a possible D gene (5 bases). This CDR3 region has 15 residues. Germline CDR1 and CDR2: MNHEY and SVGAGI. V lost 2 bases and J lost 5, with 16 bases in between. The chain's CDR3 is CASSYLTVAGHEQYF. CDR3 sequence (DNA): TGTGCCAGCAGTTACCTGACAGTGGCTGGGCACGAGCAGTACTTC.

The V gene is TRBV16, the J gene TRBJ2-1, with D possibly matching TRBD2 (6 bases). Per the germline V gene, CDR1 is KGHSY and CDR2 is FQNENV. Trimming shortened V by 3 bases and J by 8 bases, and 11 bases separated the two germline ends. This CDR3 is built from 13 residues. Here the CDR3 reads CASSQLAIDEQFF. CDR3 bases: TGTGCCAGCAGCCAGCTAGCGATAGATGAGCAGTTCTTC.

The chain combines TRBV5-1 with TRBJ1-1; D gene uncertain. Germline V gene lookup returns CDR1 SGHRS and CDR2 YFSETQ. The CDR3 has 13 amino acids. V lost 0 bases to trimming and J lost 1 base, with 4 bases between them. The CDR3 coding sequence is TGCGCCAGCAGCTTGGCGGAGAACACTGAAGCTTTCTTT. It translates to CASSLAENTEAFF.